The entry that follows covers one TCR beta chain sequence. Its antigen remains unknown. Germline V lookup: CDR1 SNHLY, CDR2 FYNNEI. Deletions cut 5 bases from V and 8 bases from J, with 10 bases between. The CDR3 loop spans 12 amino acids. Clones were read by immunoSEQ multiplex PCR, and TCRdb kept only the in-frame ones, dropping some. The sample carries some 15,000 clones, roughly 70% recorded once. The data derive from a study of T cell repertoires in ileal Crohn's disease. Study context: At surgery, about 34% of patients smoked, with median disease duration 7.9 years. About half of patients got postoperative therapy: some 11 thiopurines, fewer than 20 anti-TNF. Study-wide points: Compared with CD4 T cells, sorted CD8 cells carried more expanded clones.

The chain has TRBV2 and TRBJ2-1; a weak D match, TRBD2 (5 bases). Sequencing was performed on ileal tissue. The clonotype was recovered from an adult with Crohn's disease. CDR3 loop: CASSQLVYEQFF. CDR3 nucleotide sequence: TGTGCCAGCAGTCAACTAGTATATGAGCAGTTCTTC.